The present TCR beta chain was sequenced within a study of shared clonotypes between healthy human individuals. Study-wide background: Aged between 18 and 49, the donors were a couple of women and three men. Study-wide results and limits: Sampling involved blood alone; tissue repertoires likely differ. The expectation was that sequencing depth would affect clonotype sharing among donors. Estimated clonotype richness was generally higher in naive than memory subsets.

The CDR3 extends over 15 amino acids. CDR1 and CDR2 from the germline V gene are SGDLS and YYNGEE. Losses at the gene ends were 0 bases for V and 6 bases for J; bases not matched to a gene: 3. Clones were read by immunoSEQ multiplex PCR, and TCRdb kept only the in-frame ones, dropping some. The repertoire holds approximately 1,500,000 clones, roughly 96% seen once, with roughly 1.2% in the top ten. With respect to this clone: Its matching antigen is unknown.

This clonotype originated in a man under 40 in good health. The chain uses TRBV9 and TRBJ2-1; 10 bases map to TRBD2. Sequencing was done on a sample of naive CD4+ T cells sorted from blood. Subset noted: CD45RA+ positively selected. In DNA form, the CDR3 reads TGTGCCAGCAGCGTAGTGGGGACTAGCGTCAATGAGCAGTTCTTC. Translation: CASSVVGTSVNEQFF.